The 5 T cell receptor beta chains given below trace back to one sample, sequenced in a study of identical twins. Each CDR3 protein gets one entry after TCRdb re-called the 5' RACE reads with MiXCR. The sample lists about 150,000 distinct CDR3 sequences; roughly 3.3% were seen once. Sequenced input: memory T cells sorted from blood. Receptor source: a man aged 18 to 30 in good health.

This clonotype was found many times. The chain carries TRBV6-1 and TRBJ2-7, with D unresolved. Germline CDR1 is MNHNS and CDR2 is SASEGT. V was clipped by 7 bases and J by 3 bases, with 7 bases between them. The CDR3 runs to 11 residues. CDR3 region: CASILNYEQYF. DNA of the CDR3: TGTGCCAGCATTCTCAACTACGAGCAGTACTTC.

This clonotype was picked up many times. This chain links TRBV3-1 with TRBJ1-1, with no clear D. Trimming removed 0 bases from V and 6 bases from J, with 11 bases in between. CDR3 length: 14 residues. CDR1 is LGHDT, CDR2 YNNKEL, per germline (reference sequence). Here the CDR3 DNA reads TGTGCCAGCAGCCAAGAATCAGGACGGCCTGAAGCTTTCTTT. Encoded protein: CASSQESGRPEAFF.

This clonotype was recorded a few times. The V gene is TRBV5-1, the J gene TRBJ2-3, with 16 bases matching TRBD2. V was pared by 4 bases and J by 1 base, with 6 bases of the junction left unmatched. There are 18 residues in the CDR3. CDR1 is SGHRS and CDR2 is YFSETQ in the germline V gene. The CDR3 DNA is TGCGCCAGCAGCATTGGGACTAGCGGGAGGGCCGGCACAGATACGCAGTATTTT. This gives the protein CASSIGTSGRAGTDTQYF.

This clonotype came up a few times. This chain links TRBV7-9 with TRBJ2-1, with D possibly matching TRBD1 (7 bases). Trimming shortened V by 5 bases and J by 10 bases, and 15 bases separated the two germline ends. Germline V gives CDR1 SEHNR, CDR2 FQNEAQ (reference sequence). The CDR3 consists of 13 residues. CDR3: CASSPPPGGEQFF. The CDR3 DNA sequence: TGTGCCAGCAGCCCCCCTCCAGGGGGGGAGCAGTTCTTC.

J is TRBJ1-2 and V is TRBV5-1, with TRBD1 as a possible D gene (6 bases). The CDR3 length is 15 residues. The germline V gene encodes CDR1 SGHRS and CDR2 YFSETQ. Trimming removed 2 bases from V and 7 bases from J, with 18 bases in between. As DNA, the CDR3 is TGCGCCAGCAGCTTAGCAGGGGACTTGGTGACTGGCTACACCTTC. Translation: CASSLAGDLVTGYTF.